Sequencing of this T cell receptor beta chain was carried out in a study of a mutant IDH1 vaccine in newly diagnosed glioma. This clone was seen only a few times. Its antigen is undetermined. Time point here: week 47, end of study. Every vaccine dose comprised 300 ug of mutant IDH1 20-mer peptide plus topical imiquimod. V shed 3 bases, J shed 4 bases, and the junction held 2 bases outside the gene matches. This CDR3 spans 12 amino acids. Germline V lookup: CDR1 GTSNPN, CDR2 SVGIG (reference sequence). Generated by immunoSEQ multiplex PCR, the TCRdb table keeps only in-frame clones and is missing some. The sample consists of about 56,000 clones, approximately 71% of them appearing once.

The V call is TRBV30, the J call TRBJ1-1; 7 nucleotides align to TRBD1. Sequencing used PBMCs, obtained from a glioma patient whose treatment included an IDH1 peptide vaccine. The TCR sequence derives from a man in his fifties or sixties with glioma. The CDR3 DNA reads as TGTGCCTGGAGACAGGGGAGCACTGAAGCTTTCTTT. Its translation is CAWRQGSTEAFF.